Given below is one TCR beta chain in context. The antigen is unknown. It was with a sample-barcoded 5' primer and a J-beta primer mix that a second PCR of roughly 7 to 12 cycles was run. Each CDR3 protein is one row after TCRdb ran MiXCR on the 5' RACE reads. This table holds more than 900,000 distinct CDR3 sequences, under 30% found once. This sample is drawn from a study of blood T cells in healthy people across ages. Per sample, no less than 5 micrograms of total RNA were extracted. Trimming took 6 bases from V and 8 from J; bases not matched to a gene: 10. The CDR3 totals 14 residues. Study-wide findings and caveats: What prevented conclusive comparison of naive and antigen-experienced cells was that PBMCs were unsorted.

These data were also reused for a study on T cells of mothers and their children.

The chain couples TRBV12-3 or TRBV12-4 to TRBJ1-2, with 9 bases that match TRBD1. Sequences were obtained from blood. This receptor was taken from a girl aged 2 to 9 in good health. For the CDR3, the DNA is TGTGCCAGCAGCCCTACAGGGGGCGTGTGGGGCTACACCTTC. Protein: CASSPTGGVWGYTF.